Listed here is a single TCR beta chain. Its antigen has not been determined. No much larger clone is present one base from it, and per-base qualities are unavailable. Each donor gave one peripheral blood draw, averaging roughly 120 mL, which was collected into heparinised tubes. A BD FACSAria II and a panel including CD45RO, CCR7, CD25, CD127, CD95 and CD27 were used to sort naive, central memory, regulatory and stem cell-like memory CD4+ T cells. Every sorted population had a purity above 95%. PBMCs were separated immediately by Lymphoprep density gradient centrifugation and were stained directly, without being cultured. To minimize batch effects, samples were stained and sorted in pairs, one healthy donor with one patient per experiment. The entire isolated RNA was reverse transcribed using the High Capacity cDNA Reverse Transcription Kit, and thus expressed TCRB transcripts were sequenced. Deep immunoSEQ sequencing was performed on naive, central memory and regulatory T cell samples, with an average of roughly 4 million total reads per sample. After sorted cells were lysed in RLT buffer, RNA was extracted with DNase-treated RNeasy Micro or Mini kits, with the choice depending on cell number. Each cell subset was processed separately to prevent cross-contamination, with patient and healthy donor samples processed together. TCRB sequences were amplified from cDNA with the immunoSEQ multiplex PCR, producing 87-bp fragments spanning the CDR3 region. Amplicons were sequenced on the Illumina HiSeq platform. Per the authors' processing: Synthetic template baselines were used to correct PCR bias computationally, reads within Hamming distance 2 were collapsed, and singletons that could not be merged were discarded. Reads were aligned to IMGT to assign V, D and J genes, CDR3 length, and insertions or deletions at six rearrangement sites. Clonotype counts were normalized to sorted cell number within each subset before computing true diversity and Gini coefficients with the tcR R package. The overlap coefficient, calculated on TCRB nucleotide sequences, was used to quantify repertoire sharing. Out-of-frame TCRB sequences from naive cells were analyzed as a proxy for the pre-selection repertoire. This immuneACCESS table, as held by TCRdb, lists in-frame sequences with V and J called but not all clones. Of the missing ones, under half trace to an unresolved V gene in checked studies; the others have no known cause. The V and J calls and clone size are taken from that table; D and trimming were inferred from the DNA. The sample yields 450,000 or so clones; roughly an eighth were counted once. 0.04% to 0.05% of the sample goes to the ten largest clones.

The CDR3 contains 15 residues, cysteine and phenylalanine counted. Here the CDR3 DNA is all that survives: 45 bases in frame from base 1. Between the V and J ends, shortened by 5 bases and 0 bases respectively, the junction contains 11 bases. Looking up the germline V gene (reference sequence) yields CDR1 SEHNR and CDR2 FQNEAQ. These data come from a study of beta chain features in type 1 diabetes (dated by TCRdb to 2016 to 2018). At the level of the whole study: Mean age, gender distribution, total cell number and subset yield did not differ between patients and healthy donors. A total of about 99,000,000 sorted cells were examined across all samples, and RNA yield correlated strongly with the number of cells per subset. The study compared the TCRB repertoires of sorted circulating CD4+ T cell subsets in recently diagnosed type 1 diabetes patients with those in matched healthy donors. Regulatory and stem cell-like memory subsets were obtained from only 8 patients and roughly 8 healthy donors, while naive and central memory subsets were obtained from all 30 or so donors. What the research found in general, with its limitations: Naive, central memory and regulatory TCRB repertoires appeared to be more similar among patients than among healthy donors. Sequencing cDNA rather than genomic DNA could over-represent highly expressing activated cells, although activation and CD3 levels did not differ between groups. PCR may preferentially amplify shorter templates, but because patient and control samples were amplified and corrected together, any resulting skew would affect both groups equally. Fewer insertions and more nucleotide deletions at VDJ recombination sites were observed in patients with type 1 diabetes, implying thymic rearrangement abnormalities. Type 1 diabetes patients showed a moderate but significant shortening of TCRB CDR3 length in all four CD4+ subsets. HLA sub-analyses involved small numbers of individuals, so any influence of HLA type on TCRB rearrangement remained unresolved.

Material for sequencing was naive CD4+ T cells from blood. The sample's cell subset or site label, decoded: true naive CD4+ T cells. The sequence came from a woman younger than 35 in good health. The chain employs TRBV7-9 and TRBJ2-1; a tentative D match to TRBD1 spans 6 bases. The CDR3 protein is CASSTGTTSYNEQFF. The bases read TGTGCCAGCAGCACCGGGACAACCTCCTACAATGAGCAGTTCTTC.